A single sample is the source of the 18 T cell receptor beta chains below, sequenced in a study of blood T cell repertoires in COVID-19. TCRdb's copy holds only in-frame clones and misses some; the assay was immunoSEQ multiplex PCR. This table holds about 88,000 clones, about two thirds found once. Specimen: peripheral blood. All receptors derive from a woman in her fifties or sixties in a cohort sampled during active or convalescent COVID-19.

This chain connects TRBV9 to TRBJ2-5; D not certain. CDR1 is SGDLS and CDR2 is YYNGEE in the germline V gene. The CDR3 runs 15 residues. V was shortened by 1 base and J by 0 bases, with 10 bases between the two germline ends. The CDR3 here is CASSVHSRDQETQYF. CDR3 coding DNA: TGTGCCAGCAGCGTACATTCTAGAGACCAAGAGACCCAGTACTTC.

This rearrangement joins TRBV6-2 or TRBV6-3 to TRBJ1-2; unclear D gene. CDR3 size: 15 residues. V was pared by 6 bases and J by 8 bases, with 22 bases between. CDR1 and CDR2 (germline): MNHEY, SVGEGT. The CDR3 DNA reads TGTGCCAGCAGCCCGCTCGCGACGAGGCTGGTGGGCTACACCTTC. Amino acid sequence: CASSPLATRLVGYTF.

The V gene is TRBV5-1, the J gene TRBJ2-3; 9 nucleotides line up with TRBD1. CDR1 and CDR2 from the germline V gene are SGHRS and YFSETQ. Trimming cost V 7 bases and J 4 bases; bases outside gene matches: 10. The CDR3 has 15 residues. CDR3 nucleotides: TGCGCCAGCTCATCCGAGACAGGGGGGCCAGATACGCAGTATTTT. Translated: CASSSETGGPDTQYF.

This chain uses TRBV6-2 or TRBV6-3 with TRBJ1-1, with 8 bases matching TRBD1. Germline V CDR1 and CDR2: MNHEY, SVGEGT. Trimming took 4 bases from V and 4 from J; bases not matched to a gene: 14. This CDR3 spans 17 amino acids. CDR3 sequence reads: CASSFNTGGDEGTEAFF. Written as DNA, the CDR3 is TGTGCCAGCAGTTTCAACACAGGGGGTGATGAAGGCACTGAAGCTTTCTTT.

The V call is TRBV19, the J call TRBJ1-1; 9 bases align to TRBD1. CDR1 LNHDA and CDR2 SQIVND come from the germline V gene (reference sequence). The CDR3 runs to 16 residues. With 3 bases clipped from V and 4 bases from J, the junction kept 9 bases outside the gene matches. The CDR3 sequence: CASSMGDRVGSTEAFF. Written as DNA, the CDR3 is TGTGCCAGTAGTATGGGGGACAGGGTTGGTAGCACTGAAGCTTTCTTT.

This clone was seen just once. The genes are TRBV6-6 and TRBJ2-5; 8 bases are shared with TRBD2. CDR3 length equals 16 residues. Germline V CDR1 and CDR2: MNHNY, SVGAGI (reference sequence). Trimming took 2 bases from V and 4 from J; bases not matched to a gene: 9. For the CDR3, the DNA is TGTGCCAGCAGTTACGCAAGCGGGGGTTTAACAGAGACCCAGTACTTC. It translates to CASSYASGGLTETQYF.

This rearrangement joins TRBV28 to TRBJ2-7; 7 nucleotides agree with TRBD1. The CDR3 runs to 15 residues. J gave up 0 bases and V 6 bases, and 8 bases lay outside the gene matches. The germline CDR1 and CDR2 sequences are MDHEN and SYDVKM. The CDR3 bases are TGTGCCAGCAGCCCCGCCGGGACAGTCTCCTACGAGCAGTACTTC. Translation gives CASSPAGTVSYEQYF. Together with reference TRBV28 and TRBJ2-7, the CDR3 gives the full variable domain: DVKVTQSSRYLVKRTGEKVFLECVQDMDHENMFWYRQDPGLGLRLIYFSYDVKMKEKGDIPEGYSVSREKKERFSLILESASTNQTSMYLCASSPAGTVSYEQYFGPGTRLTVT.

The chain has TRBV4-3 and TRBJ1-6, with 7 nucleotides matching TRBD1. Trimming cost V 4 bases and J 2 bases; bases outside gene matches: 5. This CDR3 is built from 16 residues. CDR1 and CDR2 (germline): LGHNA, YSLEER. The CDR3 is CASSRVDRAYNSPLHF. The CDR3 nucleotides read TGCGCCAGCAGCCGGGTAGACAGGGCCTATAATTCACCCCTCCACTTT.

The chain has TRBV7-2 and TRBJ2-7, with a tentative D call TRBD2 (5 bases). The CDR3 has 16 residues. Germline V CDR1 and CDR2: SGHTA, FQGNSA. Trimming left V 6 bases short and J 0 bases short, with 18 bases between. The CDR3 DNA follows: TGTGCCAGCAGTCATACTCGGAGCGGATTCTCCTACGAGCAGTACTTC. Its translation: CASSHTRSGFSYEQYF.

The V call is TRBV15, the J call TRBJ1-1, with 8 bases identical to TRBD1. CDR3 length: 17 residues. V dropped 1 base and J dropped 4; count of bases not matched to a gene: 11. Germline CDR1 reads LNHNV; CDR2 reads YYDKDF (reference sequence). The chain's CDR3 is CATSRGMRTGLSTEAFF. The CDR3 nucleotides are TGTGCCACCAGCAGAGGCATGAGGACAGGGTTAAGCACTGAAGCTTTCTTT.

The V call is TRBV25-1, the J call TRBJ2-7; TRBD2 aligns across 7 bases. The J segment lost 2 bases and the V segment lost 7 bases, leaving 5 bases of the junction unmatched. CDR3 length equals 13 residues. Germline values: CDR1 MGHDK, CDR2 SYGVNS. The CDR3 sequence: CASTAGVPYEQYF. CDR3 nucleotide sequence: TGTGCCAGCACCGCGGGGGTCCCCTACGAGCAGTACTTC.

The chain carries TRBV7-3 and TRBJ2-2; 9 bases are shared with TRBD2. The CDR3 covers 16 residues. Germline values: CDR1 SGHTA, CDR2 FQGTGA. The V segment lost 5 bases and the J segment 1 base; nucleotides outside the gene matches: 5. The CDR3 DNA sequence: TGTGCCAGCAGCAGACAACTAGCGGGGAACACCGGGGAGCTGTTTTTT. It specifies CASSRQLAGNTGELFF.

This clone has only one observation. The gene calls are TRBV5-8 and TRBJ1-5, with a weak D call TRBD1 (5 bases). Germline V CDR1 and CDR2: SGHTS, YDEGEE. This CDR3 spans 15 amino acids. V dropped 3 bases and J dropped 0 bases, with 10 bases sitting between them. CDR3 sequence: CASSWGVLSNQPQHF. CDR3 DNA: TGTGCCAGCAGCTGGGGGGTTCTTAGCAATCAGCCCCAGCATTTT.

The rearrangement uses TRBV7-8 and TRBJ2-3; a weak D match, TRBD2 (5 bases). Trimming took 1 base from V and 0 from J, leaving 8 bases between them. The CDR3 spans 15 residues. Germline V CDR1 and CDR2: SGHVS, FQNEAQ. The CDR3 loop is CASSLGLASTDTQYF. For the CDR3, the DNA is TGTGCCAGCAGCTTAGGCCTAGCCAGCACAGATACGCAGTATTTT.

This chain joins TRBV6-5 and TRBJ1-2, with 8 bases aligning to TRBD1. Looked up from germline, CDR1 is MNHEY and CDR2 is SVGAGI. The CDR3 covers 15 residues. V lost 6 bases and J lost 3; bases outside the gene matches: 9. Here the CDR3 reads CASSHTAGGDYGYTF. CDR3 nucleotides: TGTGCCAGCAGCCATACTGCAGGGGGCGACTATGGCTACACCTTC.

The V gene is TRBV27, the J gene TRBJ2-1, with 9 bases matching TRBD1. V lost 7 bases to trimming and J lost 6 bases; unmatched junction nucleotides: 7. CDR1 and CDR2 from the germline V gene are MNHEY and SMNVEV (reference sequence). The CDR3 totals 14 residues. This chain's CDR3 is CASTRQGGGNEQFF. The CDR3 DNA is TGTGCCAGCACCCGACAGGGGGGGGGCAATGAGCAGTTCTTC.

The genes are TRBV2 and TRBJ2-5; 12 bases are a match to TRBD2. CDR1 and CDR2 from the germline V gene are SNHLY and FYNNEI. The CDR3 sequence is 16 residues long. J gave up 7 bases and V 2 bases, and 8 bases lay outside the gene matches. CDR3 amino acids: CASSEISSGGAGTQYF. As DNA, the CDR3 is TGTGCCAGCAGTGAAATCTCTAGCGGGGGGGCCGGGACCCAGTACTTC.

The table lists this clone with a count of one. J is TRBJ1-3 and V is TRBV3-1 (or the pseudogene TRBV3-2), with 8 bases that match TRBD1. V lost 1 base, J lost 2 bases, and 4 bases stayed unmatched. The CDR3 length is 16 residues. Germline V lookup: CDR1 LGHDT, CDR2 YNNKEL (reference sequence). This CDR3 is CASSQVATGAGNTIYF. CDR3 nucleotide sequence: TGTGCCAGCAGCCAAGTGGCGACAGGGGCTGGAAACACCATATATTTT.